This TCR beta chain comes out of a study of blood T cell repertoires in COVID-19. Study summary: Specimens from acute and convalescent COVID-19 originated in the United States, Italy and Spain. T cells, B-cell-depleted T cells, or PBMCs provided the cDNA or gDNA that served as material.

It was during active infection that Seattle patients were enrolled and then longitudinally followed. V shed 6 bases and J shed 6 bases, with 9 bases lying between them. In germline, CDR1 is ENHRY, CDR2 SYGVKD. The CDR3 sequence is 11 residues long. Original data processing: Amplification of reference gene primers was used by the study to estimate nucleated cell counts. Libraries were prepared by immunoSEQ multiplex PCR; TCRdb keeps only in-frame clonotypes and omits some of them. D and trimming were read from the DNA, whereas the V and J calls and clone size are those reported in that table. The data show about 180,000 clones, around 80% seen once.

The sequencing input was peripheral blood. This receptor was identified in an elderly woman with COVID-19, enrolled during active disease. J is TRBJ2-7 and V is TRBV10-3, with D possibly matching TRBD2 (7 bases). This CDR3 reads CAISGGREQYF. The CDR3 DNA is TGTGCCATCAGCGGGGGGCGCGAGCAGTACTTC.